This entry describes one TCR beta chain. There are 12 residues in the CDR3. Between the trimmed V and J ends, which lost 4 bases and 6 bases, there was a span of 10 bases. Germline assignment: CDR1 SQVTM and CDR2 ANQGSEA. The repertoire was sequenced with immunoSEQ multiplex PCR; TCRdb's copy has only in-frame clones and lacks some. The repertoire holds 60,000 to 95,000 clones, with 91% as singletons. The data originate from a study of technical replicates of blood from a handful of donors. The source is a human donor in good health. Some clones in this sample may be carry-over from other donors' samples. The chain recombines TRBV29-1 with TRBJ2-1, with D maybe TRBD2 (6 bases). Sample: T cells isolated from PBMCs. The CDR3 coding sequence is TGCAGCGTTGTCTTCGGGGGCAATGAGCAGTTCTTC. Protein product: CSVVFGGNEQFF.